A single sample gave rise to the 27 T cell receptor beta chains below, sequenced in a study of blood T cell repertoires in COVID-19. Method: immunoSEQ multiplex PCR; TCRdb's copy keeps in-frame clones and lacks some. The data hold 200,000 to 300,000 clones, with 75% to 95% observed a single time. The sequenced sample consisted of peripheral blood. These receptors all stem from a person aged 18-29 years with COVID-19, enrolled during active disease.

This rearrangement joins TRBV2 to TRBJ2-4; 11 positions match TRBD2. Germline V gene sequence: CDR1 SNHLY, CDR2 FYNNEI. With V trimmed by 7 bases and J by 6 bases, 5 bases remained unmatched. CDR3 size: 14 residues. The CDR3 sequence is CASIPGLAVNIQYF. In nucleotides, the CDR3 is TGTGCCAGCATCCCGGGACTAGCGGTAAACATTCAGTACTTC.

The CDR3: CASRSGLTSTDTQYF. DNA of the CDR3: TGTGCCAGCAGATCGGGACTAACAAGCACAGATACGCAGTATTTT. The chain recombines TRBV5-8 with TRBJ2-3; TRBD2 matches 7 bases. This CDR3 comprises 15 residues. The germline CDR1 and CDR2 sequences are SGHTS and YDEGEE. V lost 5 bases, J lost 0 bases, and 6 bases stayed unmatched.

This chain uses TRBV10-3 with TRBJ1-2; maybe TRBD1 (6 bases). This CDR3 is built from 14 residues. The germline V gene has CDR1 ENHRY and CDR2 SYGVKD. V lost 4 bases, J lost 2 bases, and 11 bases lay in between. CDR3 in DNA: TGTGCCATCAGTGCAGGGGCTTCAAACTATGGCTACACCTTC. As protein: CAISAGASNYGYTF.

The chain couples TRBV6-5 to TRBJ2-7; the D gene is possibly TRBD1 (6 bases). Trimming took 2 bases from V and 3 from J, leaving 11 bases between them. Germline V CDR1 and CDR2: MNHEY, SVGAGI. This CDR3 is 14 amino acids long. CDR3 coding DNA: TGTGCCAGCAGTTACAGGGGGAGCGGCTACGAGCAGTACTTC. This codes for CASSYRGSGYEQYF.

The CDR3: CASSGNPGQMNTEAFF. CDR3 DNA: TGTGCCAGCAGTGGAAATCCGGGACAGATGAACACTGAAGCTTTCTTT. V and J are TRBV6-2 or TRBV6-3 and TRBJ1-1; 7 bases fit TRBD1. The germline CDR1 and CDR2 sequences are MNHEY and SVGEGT. V gave up 5 bases and J gave up 0 bases; unmatched junction bases: 9. The CDR3 is made up of 16 amino acids.

The rearrangement uses TRBV5-4 and TRBJ2-3, with D uncertain. CDR1 and CDR2 (germline): SGHNT, YYREEE (reference sequence). The CDR3 covers 15 residues. Trimming removed 3 bases from V and 6 bases from J, with 17 bases in between. CDR3 DNA sequence: TGTGCCAGCAGCTCCTTGGCCTCTGGTGGCGATACGCAGTATTTT. Protein product: CASSSLASGGDTQYF.

The rearrangement joins TRBV27 to TRBJ2-7; weak D call: TRBD2 (6 bases). This CDR3 spans 14 amino acids. CDR1 is MNHEY and CDR2 is SMNVEV in the germline V gene (reference sequence). With 2 bases removed from V and 5 bases from J, the gap between germline ends came to 13 bases. CDR3 nucleotide sequence: TGTGCCAGCAGTTTAAGTAGGGGAGGACACGAGCAGTACTTC. As protein: CASSLSRGGHEQYF.

The chain links TRBV27 to TRBJ1-1; D unresolved. Per germline, CDR1 MNHEY and CDR2 SMNVEV (reference sequence). The V and J ends lost 5 bases and 11 bases respectively, with 18 bases between them. The CDR3 is 13 amino acids. The CDR3 region is CASSQWRPPRAFF. The DNA of the CDR3 is TGTGCCAGCAGTCAGTGGCGTCCCCCTAGGGCTTTCTTT.

The chain is built from TRBV19 and TRBJ2-5, with 9 positions matching TRBD2. The germline V gene has CDR1 LNHDA and CDR2 SQIVND (reference sequence). CDR3 size: 16 residues. V was clipped by 3 bases and J by 5 bases; unmatched bases: 10. CDR3: CASSIGLAGVRETQYF. DNA for the CDR3: TGTGCCAGTAGTATCGGATTAGCGGGAGTCAGGGAGACCCAGTACTTC.

The chain carries TRBV7-9 and TRBJ2-3; 9 positions match TRBD2. Trimming cost V 6 bases and J 2 bases; bases outside gene matches: 3. Germline CDR1 is SEHNR and CDR2 is FQNEAQ (reference sequence). The CDR3 is 14 amino acids. CDR3 sequence reads: CASSRLADTDTQYF. DNA for the CDR3: TGTGCCAGCAGTCGACTAGCGGACACAGATACGCAGTATTTT.

The rearrangement links TRBV27 to TRBJ1-4; D remains unclear. CDR3 size: 13 residues. Germline CDR1 and CDR2: MNHEY and SMNVEV (reference sequence). Trimming removed 8 bases from V and 0 bases from J, with 7 bases in between. The CDR3 sequence: CASAEATNEKLFF. In DNA form, the CDR3 reads TGTGCCAGCGCAGAAGCAACTAATGAAAAACTGTTTTTT.

In this sample, this clone turned up once. The chain carries TRBV19 and TRBJ2-2; the D gene is possibly TRBD2 (6 bases). Deletions cut 7 bases from V and 0 bases from J, with 12 bases between. The CDR3 is made up of 15 amino acids. Germline CDR1 LNHDA, CDR2 SQIVND (reference sequence). CDR3: CASTKGTSNTGELFF. Here the CDR3 DNA reads TGTGCCAGTACTAAAGGGACTTCGAACACCGGGGAGCTGTTTTTT.

The chain combines TRBV20-1 with TRBJ1-2; 8 bases agree with TRBD1. The germline gives CDR1 DFQATT, CDR2 SNEGSKA (reference sequence). There are 13 residues in the CDR3. V trimming: 3 bases; J trimming: 3 bases; junction bases outside the gene matches: 3. The CDR3 DNA follows: TGCAGTGCTAGTATGGGACAGGACTATGGCTACACCTTC. This encodes CSASMGQDYGYTF.

The chain has TRBV6-4 and TRBJ2-7; tentative D call: TRBD2 (6 bases). Per germline, CDR1 MRHNA and CDR2 SNTAGT. The V end was cut by 6 bases, the J end by 6 bases, with 15 bases between. This CDR3 is 13 amino acids long. In DNA form, the CDR3 reads TGTGCCAGCAGGGCGGGGCTCTCAGGCGAGCAGTACTTC. Translating gives CASRAGLSGEQYF.

This clone occurred a few times. V usage is TRBV6-5 and J usage is TRBJ2-3, with 7 bases that match TRBD1. V was clipped by 4 bases and J by 0 bases; unmatched bases: 7. In germline, CDR1 is MNHEY, CDR2 SVGAGI. The CDR3 is 16 residues long. In nucleotides, the CDR3 is TGTGCCAGCAGTTCCTCCGGGACAGCTAGCACAGATACGCAGTATTTT. This translates into CASSSSGTASTDTQYF.

J is TRBJ2-1 and V is TRBV7-2; D is perhaps TRBD2 (6 bases). Between the trimmed V and J ends, which lost 1 base and 3 bases, there was a span of 16 bases. The length of the CDR3 is 17 residues. Germline-derived CDR1 and CDR2 are SGHTA and FQGNSA. CDR3 sequence reads: CASSLGVTRGGYNEQFF. In nucleotides, the CDR3 is TGTGCCAGCAGCTTAGGGGTGACTCGGGGAGGCTACAATGAGCAGTTCTTC.

J is TRBJ2-1 and V is TRBV21-1; no check of the table's D call, TRBD2, against the DNA was made. TRBV21-1 is flagged as a pseudogene. The CDR3 has 15 residues. The CDR3 loop is CASRLASGNNNEQFF. The CDR3, as DNA: TGTGCCAGCCGCCTAGCCAGCGGGAACAACAATGAGCAGTTCTTC.

The chain links TRBV19 to TRBJ2-6, with TRBD1 matching over 7 bases. Looked up from germline, CDR1 is LNHDA and CDR2 is SQIVND (reference sequence). The CDR3 sequence is 17 residues long. V was pared by 3 bases and J by 2 bases, with 7 bases of the junction left unmatched. The CDR3 spells CASSMAIGGAGANVLTF. The CDR3 region has the DNA TGTGCCAGTAGTATGGCGATAGGGGGCGCTGGGGCCAACGTCCTGACTTTC.

The chain is built from TRBV2 and TRBJ1-2; D ambiguous. Deletions cut 3 bases from V and 0 bases from J, with 5 bases between. Germline CDR1 reads SNHLY; CDR2 reads FYNNEI. The CDR3 runs to 13 residues. CDR3 region: CASSDRSNYGYTF. As DNA, the CDR3 is TGTGCCAGCAGTGACCGTTCTAACTATGGCTACACCTTC. Full variable domain (missing parts from reference TRBV2 and TRBJ1-2): EPEVTQTPSHQVTQMGQEVILRCVPISNHLYFYWYRQILGQKVEFLVSFYNNEISEKSEIFDDQFSVERPDGSNFTLKIRSTKLEDSAMYFCASSDRSNYGYTFGSGTRLTVV.

DNA of the CDR3: TGTGCCAGCAGTCCTAGAAAAAGACAGGGGAGCACTGAAGCTTTCTTT. It encodes CASSPRKRQGSTEAFF. The chain links TRBV2 to TRBJ1-1; the match to TRBD1 covers 8 bases. The V gene's germline CDR1 is SNHLY and CDR2 FYNNEI. With V trimmed by 5 bases and J by 4 bases, 12 bases remained unmatched. This CDR3 region has 16 residues.

This sequence joins TRBV7-2 and TRBJ2-1; TRBD2 agrees at 9 bases. Looked up from germline, CDR1 is SGHTA and CDR2 is FQGNSA. With V trimmed by 0 bases and J by 0 bases, 6 bases remained unmatched. The CDR3 is 18 residues long. The CDR3 spells CASSLAASGGSSYNEQFF. CDR3 nucleotides: TGTGCCAGCAGCTTAGCCGCCAGCGGGGGGAGCTCCTACAATGAGCAGTTCTTC.

The rearrangement links TRBV27 to TRBJ1-5, with D possibly TRBD1 on 6 matching bases. The V and J ends lost 5 bases and 2 bases respectively, with 10 bases between them. CDR3 length equals 14 residues. Looked up from germline, CDR1 is MNHEY and CDR2 is SMNVEV (reference sequence). The chain's CDR3 is CASSLRGRNQPQHF. The CDR3 DNA sequence: TGTGCCAGCAGTCTCAGGGGACGCAATCAGCCCCAGCATTTT.

This rearrangement joins TRBV30 to TRBJ2-1; tentatively, D is TRBD1 (6 bases). This CDR3 contains 15 residues. V lost 2 bases to trimming and J lost 4 bases, with 15 bases between them. The germline V gene encodes CDR1 GTSNPN and CDR2 SVGIG (reference sequence). CDR3 nucleotides: TGTGCCTGGAGTACCTTGGGGGCGTCATACAATGAGCAGTTCTTC. This gives the protein CAWSTLGASYNEQFF.

The rearrangement links TRBV14 to TRBJ2-5; D is unclear. The CDR3 totals 14 residues. Trimming removed 2 bases at V and 4 bases at J, with 11 bases between. Germline assignment: CDR1 SGHDN and CDR2 FVKESK. CDR3 sequence: CASSQNTPGETQYF. Written as DNA, the CDR3 is TGTGCCAGCAGCCAAAACACCCCTGGAGAGACCCAGTACTTC.

V and J are TRBV24-1 and TRBJ1-5; tentative D call: TRBD1 (5 bases). CDR1 and CDR2 (germline): KGHDR, SFDVKD. The CDR3 is 13 residues long. V was cut by 6 bases and J by 6 bases, with 11 bases left in between. CDR3 residues: CATSQGKSQPQHF. For the CDR3, the DNA is TGTGCCACCAGTCAGGGAAAAAGTCAGCCCCAGCATTTT.

The V call is TRBV7-9, the J call TRBJ2-5, with D hard to call. The V end was cut by 4 bases, the J end by 1 base, with 13 bases between. The CDR3 extends over 15 amino acids. Germline loops: CDR1 SEHNR, CDR2 FQNEAQ (reference sequence). CDR3 amino acids: CASSSPPLGQETQYF. CDR3 nucleotides: TGTGCCAGCAGCTCCCCGCCCCTCGGCCAAGAGACCCAGTACTTC. Combining the CDR3 with reference TRBV7-9 and TRBJ2-5 gives the whole variable domain DTGVSQNPRHKITKRGQNVTFRCDPISEHNRLYWYRQTLGQGPEFLTYFQNEAQLEKSRLLSDRFSAERPKGSFSTLEIQRTEQGDSAMYLCASSSPPLGQETQYFGPGTRLLVL.

This clone was recorded only once. The chain links TRBV5-4 to TRBJ2-1; the match to TRBD2 covers 10 bases. V gave up 0 bases and J gave up 8 bases; unmatched junction bases: 8. Germline CDR1 is SGHNT and CDR2 is YYREEE (reference sequence). The CDR3 has 16 amino acids. CDR3 bases: TGTGCCAGCAGCTTGGATCTACTAGCGGGATGGCATGAGCAGTTCTTC. The encoded protein is CASSLDLLAGWHEQFF.